These T cell receptor beta chains were read from a single sample in a study of cytomegalovirus exposure and HLA in healthy donors. Profiling relied on immunoSEQ multiplex PCR, and the TCRdb table lists in-frame clones only, not all of them. This table has 200,000 to 250,000 clones, approximately 80% appearing once. The sequenced material came from PBMCs. These TCRs come from a woman aged 55-69 years in good health and CMV-seropositive. Both conserved end residues are part of each CDR3. A D gene is named only where the DNA matches it firmly. Size is omitted from some rows. Given values are once, few, many or a class for expanded clones.

V gene	D gene	J gene	clone size	CDR3 DNA	CDR3 protein
TRBV5-1	TRBD2	TRBJ2-1	once	TGCGCCAGCAGCCCTCTAGCGGGACCCGGGTACAATGAGCAGTTCTTC	CASSPLAGPGYNEQFF
TRBV30	TRBD2	TRBJ2-3	few	TGTGCCTGGAGATGGCCTAGCGGGAGGGCGGATACGCAGTATTTT	CAWRWPSGRADTQYF
TRBV10-3	TRBD1	TRBJ1-5	few	TGTGCCATCAGTGAGTCGGGACAGGGTTCCCGTAGCAATCAGCCCCAGCATTTT	CAISESGQGSRSNQPQHF
TRBV27	TRBD1	TRBJ1-1	once	TGTGCCAGCAATAGGGACAGGGGGGACACTGAAGCTTTCTTT	CASNRDRGDTEAFF
TRBV5-1	TRBD2	TRBJ2-7	-	TGCGCCAGCAGGGAAGGGACTACCGCCTACGAGCAGTACTTC	CASREGTTAYEQYF
TRBV19	-	TRBJ2-2	-	TGTGCCAGTAGTACCAAGGGCAGGGCACTGGTCGGGGAGCTGTTTTTT	CASSTKGRALVGELFF
TRBV30	-	TRBJ2-6	-	TGTGCCTGGGCCACCGGGACACTAAAATTTCACTCTGGGGCCAACGTCCTGACTTTC	CAWATGTLKFHSGANVLTF
TRBV11-2	-	TRBJ1-3	-	TGTGCCAGCAGCCTCGACAGGCGGGGAAACACCATATATTTT	CASSLDRRGNTIYF
TRBV19	TRBD2	TRBJ2-1	once	TGTGCCAGTAGACTAGCGGGAGGCCTAGCGTCCTACAATGAGCAGTTCTTC	CASRLAGGLASYNEQFF
TRBV27	-	TRBJ1-2	-	TGTGCCAGCAGTCGTGGGACATCCTATGGCTACACCTTC	CASSRGTSYGYTF
TRBV27	-	TRBJ2-1	-	TGTGCCAGCAGTTTACGGTCGGACATAACCTACAATGAGCAGTTCTTC	CASSLRSDITYNEQFF
TRBV2	TRBD1	TRBJ1-1	-	TGTGCCAGCGAAGGACAGGCGAACACTGAAGCTTTCTTT	CASEGQANTEAFF
TRBV19	-	TRBJ2-3	-	TGTGCCAGTAGTATAGGAGCGGAGCTGGGAGATACGCAGTATTTT	CASSIGAELGDTQYF
TRBV5-1	-	TRBJ2-3	-	TGCGCCAGCAGCTTGGAGGGGGATACGCAGTATTTT	CASSLEGDTQYF
TRBV6-1	-	TRBJ2-7	-	TGTGCCAGCAGTGAGAGGGACACCTTCAGCTCCTACGAGCAGTACTTC	CASSERDTFSSYEQYF
TRBV2	TRBD2	TRBJ2-7	-	TGTGCCAGCAAAAAGAACCGGGGAGGCGGGAGTGCCACCAGCTCCTACGAGCAGTACTTC	CASKKNRGGGSATSSYEQYF
TRBV7-9	-	TRBJ2-5	-	TGTGCCAGCAGCATCACAGGGTACGAGACCCAGTACTTC	CASSITGYETQYF
TRBV6-1	-	TRBJ1-6	few	TGTGCCAGCAGTGACAGGGGAGAATCACCCCTCCACTTT	CASSDRGESPLHF
TRBV6-1	TRBD1	TRBJ1-1	few	TGTGCCAGCAGATTCGGGACAGCGAACACTGAAGCTTTCTTT	CASRFGTANTEAFF
TRBV10-3	TRBD2	TRBJ2-1	-	TGTGCCATCAGGACTAGCGGGAGGGCCGGGCTAGTCTACAATGAGCAGTTCTTC	CAIRTSGRAGLVYNEQFF
TRBV19	TRBD1	TRBJ1-2	-	TGTGCCAGCCAGGGACAGACTAACTATGGCTACACCTTC	CASQGQTNYGYTF
TRBV14	TRBD2	TRBJ2-3	-	TGTGCCAGCAGCCAAGAGGCTAGCGGGGGTTCCACAGATACGCAGTATTTT	CASSQEASGGSTDTQYF
TRBV6-5	TRBD1	TRBJ1-2	-	TGTGCCAGCAGGACGGACAGGGCGGGCTACACCTTC	CASRTDRAGYTF
TRBV19	TRBD1	TRBJ2-2	-	TGTGCCAGTAGGGGACAGGGGGCCGGGGAGCTGTTTTTT	CASRGQGAGELFF